This TCR beta chain was profiled in a study of patients and donors after allogeneic stem cell transplantation. TCRdb reprocessed the RT-PCR reads with MiXCR, giving one entry per CDR3 protein. The data show 390,000 or so distinct CDR3 sequences, with under 20% seen just once and less than 8.5% held by the top ten. The CDR3 length is 8 residues. Trimming left V 8 bases short and J 10 bases short, with 5 bases between. Germline values: CDR1 MNHNY, CDR2 SVGAGI (reference sequence). The clonotype originates from a human donor who was either an allogeneic HSCT recipient or a stem cell or donor lymphocyte infusion donor (not recorded which). It is not recorded whose cells these are; they may come from a transplant donor. The genes are TRBV6-6 and TRBJ1-2, with unresolved D. Sequences were obtained from blood, either unsorted or a sorted T cell fraction (not recorded which). The DNA for the CDR3 is TGTGCCAGCGGTCCCTACACCTTC. It is translated as CASGPYTF.